These 14 T cell receptor beta chains came from one sample sequenced in a study of shared clonotypes between healthy human individuals. Assay used: immunoSEQ multiplex PCR; TCRdb lists only in-frame clones, some missing. The repertoire holds fewer than 1.8 million clones, with less than 99% as singletons. The sample consisted of naive CD4+ T cells sorted from blood. Subset given: CD45RA+ positively selected. The receptor set was obtained from a man aged 25-45 years in good health.

This clone appeared a single time. The rearrangement joins TRBV18 to TRBJ1-1; 7 bases match TRBD1. CDR1 and CDR2 from the germline V gene are KGHSH and LQKENI. With V trimmed by 4 bases and J by 4 bases, 3 bases remained unmatched. CDR3 size: 13 residues. The CDR3 loop is CASSLQGSTEAFF. DNA for the CDR3: TGTGCCAGCTCACTACAGGGGTCCACTGAAGCTTTCTTT.

This rearrangement joins TRBV30 to TRBJ1-4; 7 bases line up with TRBD1. The CDR3 has 15 residues. CDR1 is GTSNPN and CDR2 is SVGIG in the germline V gene (reference sequence). V trimming: 5 bases; J trimming: 8 bases; junction bases outside the gene matches: 14. CDR3 residues: CAWGFLQGRGEKLFF. The CDR3 DNA reads as TGTGCCTGGGGGTTTTTACAGGGGAGAGGGGAAAAACTGTTTTTT. Full variable domain (remainder filled in from reference TRBV30 and TRBJ1-4): SQTIHQWPATLVQPVGSPLSLECTVEGTSNPNLYWYRQAAGRGLQLLFYSVGIGQISSEVPQNLSASRPQDRQFILSSKKLLLSDSGFYLCAWGFLQGRGEKLFFGSGTQLSVL.

This clone showed up just once. CDR3 sequence: CAGRLTGGSSGNTIYF. CDR3 DNA: TGTGCGGGGCGATTAACAGGGGGATCCTCTGGAAACACCATATATTTT. This sequence joins TRBV28 and TRBJ1-3; TRBD1 agrees at 8 bases. The germline V gene has CDR1 MDHEN and CDR2 SYDVKM. The CDR3 is made up of 16 amino acids.

Written as DNA, the CDR3 is TGCAGTGTTTACGAGCAGTTCTTC. Protein sequence: CSVYEQFF. The rearrangement links TRBV20-1 to TRBJ2-1, with D uncertain. The CDR3 has 8 amino acids. V lost 7 bases to trimming and J lost 10 bases, with 5 bases between them. Germline CDR1 reads DFQATT; CDR2 reads SNEGSKA (reference sequence).

The rearrangement uses TRBV5-4 and TRBJ2-5, with 7 bases lining up with TRBD2. The CDR3 consists of 17 residues. The trim removed 4 bases at V and 4 bases at J, leaving 16 bases unmatched. The V gene's germline CDR1 is SGHNT and CDR2 YYREEE (reference sequence). The CDR3 DNA sequence: TGTGCCAGCAGCCAAAAGAATAAACAAGGCGGGAGAGAGACCCAGTACTTC. Translated: CASSQKNKQGGRETQYF.

The rearrangement uses TRBV18 and TRBJ2-7; 9 bases are shared with TRBD2. The CDR3 is made up of 14 amino acids. V shed 2 bases and J 5 bases; nucleotides not matched to a gene: 4. CDR1 and CDR2 from the germline V gene are KGHSH and LQKENI. The CDR3 DNA reads as TGTGCCAGCTCACCAAATCTAGCGGGAAACGAGCAGTACTTC. This translates into CASSPNLAGNEQYF.

In its sample, this clone was seen once. Other DNA sequences in the sample encode the same CDR3. The J gene is TRBJ1-3, the V gene TRBV18; tentatively, D is TRBD1 (6 bases). The CDR3 loop spans 16 amino acids. V lost 6 bases to trimming and J lost 0 bases, with 15 bases between them. Germline CDR1 and CDR2: KGHSH and LQKENI. CDR3 protein: CASSPLQGSSGNTIYF. The CDR3 coding sequence is TGTGCCAGCTCTCCTCTACAGGGATCCTCTGGAAACACCATATATTTT.

The chain combines TRBV7-3 with TRBJ2-1, with 9 bases aligning to TRBD2. The CDR3 is 15 residues long. Germline V gene lookup returns CDR1 SGHTA and CDR2 FQGTGA. V shed 5 bases and J 3 bases; nucleotides not matched to a gene: 5. CDR3: CASSQRLAVYNEQFF. In DNA form, the CDR3 reads TGTGCCAGCAGCCAACGACTAGCGGTCTACAATGAGCAGTTCTTC. The variable domain in full, completed from reference TRBV7-3 and TRBJ2-1, reads GAGVSQTPSNKVTEKGKYVELRCDPISGHTALYWYRQSLGQGPEFLIYFQGTGAADDSGLPNDRFFAVRPEGSVSTLKIQRTERGDSAVYLCASSQRLAVYNEQFFGPGTRLTVL.

The CDR3 DNA reads TGTGCCAGCAGCTCCGGAGGGCGGGGAGGGAACGAGCAGTACTTC. Translated, it gives CASSSGGRGGNEQYF. The rearrangement uses TRBV9 and TRBJ2-7, with 7 bases aligning to TRBD2. CDR1 is SGDLS and CDR2 is YYNGEE in the germline V gene. V lost 4 bases to trimming and J lost 5 bases; unmatched junction nucleotides: 12. CDR3 length: 15 residues.

The chain carries TRBV11-3 and TRBJ2-7; 7 nucleotides align to TRBD1. V dropped 3 bases and J dropped 3; count of bases not matched to a gene: 8. The CDR3 totals 15 residues. In germline, CDR1 is SGHNT, CDR2 YENEEA. CDR3 sequence (DNA): TGTGCCAGCAGCTTCCGACAGGGTAGTGGCTACGAGCAGTACTTC. Translating it yields CASSFRQGSGYEQYF.

The gene calls are TRBV2 and TRBJ2-5, with 7 bases aligning to TRBD2. The CDR3 contains 13 residues. V was pared by 8 bases and J by 4 bases, with 7 bases of the junction left unmatched. Per germline, CDR1 SNHLY and CDR2 FYNNEI. The CDR3 reads CASGFSGGETQYF. The CDR3 nucleotides are TGTGCCAGCGGATTCTCGGGGGGAGAGACCCAGTACTTC.

This chain links TRBV7-9 with TRBJ2-6; tentative D call: TRBD1 (6 bases). This CDR3 is 16 amino acids long. Germline CDR1 reads SEHNR; CDR2 reads FQNEAQ (reference sequence). V lost 1 base, J lost 2 bases, and 9 bases lay in between. DNA of the CDR3: TGTGCCAGCAGCTTAGTAGGGACAACTGGGGCCAACGTCCTGACTTTC. It codes for CASSLVGTTGANVLTF.

This chain connects TRBV5-4 to TRBJ1-1; D unresolved. Germline-derived CDR1 and CDR2 are SGHNT and YYREEE (reference sequence). V shed 1 base and J shed 0 bases, with 16 bases lying between them. CDR3 length equals 17 residues. The CDR3 nucleotides read TGTGCCAGCAGCTTGTATGGTAGAACTACTGTGAACACTGAAGCTTTCTTT. Amino acids: CASSLYGRTTVNTEAFF. The full variable domain, with the rest looked up from reference TRBV5-4 and TRBJ1-1, is ETGVTQSPTHLIKTRGQQVTLRCSSQSGHNTVSWYQQALGQGPQFIFQYYREEENGRGNFPPRFSGLQFPNYSSELNVNALELDDSALYLCASSLYGRTTVNTEAFFGQGTRLTVV.

On this clone itself: Distinct nucleotide sequences in the sample also encode this CDR3. The rearrangement uses TRBV5-4 and TRBJ1-1; tentative D call: TRBD1 (5 bases). The germline gives CDR1 SGHNT, CDR2 YYREEE (reference sequence). V dropped 0 bases and J dropped 5 bases, with 8 bases sitting between them. The CDR3 contains 13 residues. CDR3 amino acids: CASSLAGRTEAFF. The CDR3 nucleotides read TGTGCCAGCAGCTTGGCGGGACGGACTGAAGCTTTCTTT. The whole variable domain, filled in from reference TRBV5-4 and TRBJ1-1, reads ETGVTQSPTHLIKTRGQQVTLRCSSQSGHNTVSWYQQALGQGPQFIFQYYREEENGRGNFPPRFSGLQFPNYSSELNVNALELDDSALYLCASSLAGRTEAFFGQGTRLTVV.